Sequencing of this T cell receptor (beta chain) was carried out in a study of Tregs in tolerant kidney transplant recipients (dated by TCRdb to the late 2010s). Some background on the complete study: The study used TCRbeta sequencing to identify donor-specific regulatory T cells before combined kidney and bone marrow transplantation, then tracked those cells after transplant. Study-wide conclusions, independent of this receptor: Although technical replication error seemed to be minimal, the question of biological reproducibility was not addressed directly. Expanding Tregs with activated donor B cells appeared to identify the most biologically relevant and donor-specific TCRbeta repertoire. Because the study included only a small number of patients, the results must be confirmed in larger populations and under other immunosuppression protocols. For some patients the PCR primers changed over time, which made it impossible to compare the samples from those patients at the nucleotide level. Donor-specific Treg expansion exceeded global Treg expansion in tolerant patients, suggesting antigen-driven rather than nonspecific expansion.

Genomic DNA was extracted from sorted cells with the QIAGEN DNeasy Blood and Tissue Kit for TCRbeta CDR3 sequencing. Through immunoSEQ, high-throughput TCRbeta CDR3 sequencing was done commercially, including PCR amplification with internal controls and bias correction. The original methods were these. Unique productive TCRbeta sequences were defined by CDR3 nucleotide sequence where primers matched, and otherwise by CDR3 amino acid sequence together with Vbeta and Jbeta genes. As a correction for sorting error, sequences shared between sorted populations at a frequency ratio of 2:1 or less were discarded, and the remaining shared sequences were assigned to the higher population. A sequence was defined as donor-reactive if the sequence was expanded at least 5-fold in CFSE-low cells compared with unstimulated cells and had a frequency of at least 0.01% in CFSE-low cells. Repertoire divergence was quantified by Jensen-Shannon divergence calculated from the top 100 TCRbeta sequences ranked by frequency. For any sample with multiple sequencing runs, sorting error was corrected in each run separately before the runs were pooled. The table was pulled from immuneACCESS by TCRdb, which kept in-frame rearrangements only. Such tables lose some clones; where checked, under half of the loss comes from unresolved V genes, and the rest has no known cause. V and J calls and clone size are copied from that table; D and trimming were computed from the DNA. The sample contains tens of thousands of clones, 80% to 95% of them found a single time. Together, the top ten hold around 1.6% of the sample.

The V and J ends are trimmed by 4 bases and 0 bases, leaving 7 bases between them. From the cysteine through the phenylalanine, the CDR3 covers 14 amino acids. The kept DNA is CDR3 alone, 42 bases in frame from the first base. Taken from the germline V gene, the CDR1 and CDR2 loops are SGHAT and FQNNGV. The transplants used related donors along with nonmyeloablative bone marrow transplantation, and in the human trials mixed chimerism was transient. Thawed PBMCs were FACS-sorted into unstimulated Tregs (CD4+CD25+CD127-), CD4+ non-Tregs (CD4+CD25-), CD4 cells and CD8 cells. The patients were a few recipients of combined kidney and bone marrow transplants from the ITN036ST trial, and samples were available only from these trial subjects. Healthy control blood was separated into PBMCs by Ficoll density gradient and cryopreserved, and patient PBMCs were collected both before and after transplant. This clone was observed once. The antigen it binds to is not known. Per-nucleotide qualities are absent, and no much larger clonotype sits a single base away.

The rearranged segments are TRBV11-2 and TRBJ1-3; the D gene is perhaps TRBD1, from 6 matching bases. This sequence originates from a human patient who received a combined kidney and bone marrow transplant. After a transplant, not all T cells may be the patient's own; some may come from the graft donor. The material sequenced was CD4+ T cells from blood (PBMCs), taken 12 months after the transplant. In nucleotides, the sequence is TGTGCCAGCAGCTGGACAGACTCTGGAAACACCATATATTTT. Translated, this is CASSWTDSGNTIYF.